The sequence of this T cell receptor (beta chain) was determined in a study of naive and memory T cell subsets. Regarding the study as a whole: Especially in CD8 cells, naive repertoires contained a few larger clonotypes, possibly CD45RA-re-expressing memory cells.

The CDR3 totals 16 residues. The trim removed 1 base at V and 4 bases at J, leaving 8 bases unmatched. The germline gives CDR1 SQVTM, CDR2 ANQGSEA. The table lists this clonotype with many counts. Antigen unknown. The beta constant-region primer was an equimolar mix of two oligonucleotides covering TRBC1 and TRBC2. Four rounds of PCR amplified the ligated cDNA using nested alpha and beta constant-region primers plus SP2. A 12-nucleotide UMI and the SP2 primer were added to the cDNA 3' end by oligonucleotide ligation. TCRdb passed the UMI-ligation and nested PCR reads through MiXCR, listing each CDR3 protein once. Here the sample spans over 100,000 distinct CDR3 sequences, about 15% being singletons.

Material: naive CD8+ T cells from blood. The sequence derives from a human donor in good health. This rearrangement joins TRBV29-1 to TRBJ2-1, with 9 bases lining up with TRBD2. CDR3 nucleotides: TGCAGCGTTGAAGTCCCAGCGGGAGGTCTATACAATGAGCAGTTCTTC. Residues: CSVEVPAGGLYNEQFF.